This T cell receptor (beta chain) was captured in a study of blood T cell repertoires in COVID-19. As for the study in general: Acute and convalescent COVID-19 samples came from the United States, Italy and Spain.

Individuals aged about 18 to 90 years were recruited from fewer than 30 US areas. This CDR3 has 14 amino acids. From germline, CDR1 is SGHDN and CDR2 FVKESK. V lost 4 bases to trimming and J lost 7 bases; unmatched junction nucleotides: 7. In the authors' workflow: For nucleated cells, counts were estimated from reference gene primer amplification. Libraries were prepared by immunoSEQ multiplex PCR; TCRdb keeps only in-frame clonotypes and omits some of them. That table is the source of V, J and clone size, and D and trimming were worked out from the DNA. The data show 200,000 to 250,000 clones, around 80% seen once.

Sample: PBMCs or T cells enriched from blood (not recorded which). This clonotype was obtained from a man aged 55 to 70 who had recovered from COVID-19. The chain has TRBV14 and TRBJ2-4, with TRBD1 identical over 7 bases. CDR3 DNA: TGTGCCAGCAGCCCCCTGACAGGGAGTAACATTCAGTACTTC. Its translation: CASSPLTGSNIQYF.